This passage covers 9 T cell receptor beta chains from one sample sequenced in a study of shared clonotypes between healthy human individuals. The assay was immunoSEQ multiplex PCR, and TCRdb's table has in-frame clones only and misses some. The table includes about 680,000 clones, 60% to 80% detected once. Sequenced: memory CD4+ T cells sorted from blood. Subset specified: CD45RA-negative fraction. The source is a woman in her twenties or thirties in good health.

This clone was picked up many times. The J gene is TRBJ1-1, the V gene TRBV9; tentatively, D is TRBD1 (5 bases). Germline-derived CDR1 and CDR2 are SGDLS and YYNGEE. The CDR3 covers 18 residues. Trimming took 0 bases from V and 11 from J, leaving 29 bases between them. The CDR3 sequence: CASSVGGRADAGRVEAFF. CDR3 DNA sequence: TGTGCCAGCAGCGTAGGGGGCAGGGCCGACGCAGGGAGGGTTGAGGCTTTCTTT.

V gene TRBV13 combines with J gene TRBJ2-3; D may be TRBD2 (6 bases). V dropped 3 bases and J dropped 4 bases, with 8 bases sitting between them. Per the germline V gene, CDR1 is PRHDT and CDR2 is FYEKMQ (reference sequence). The CDR3 covers 13 residues. The CDR3, as DNA: TGTGCCAGCAGCTTGCTAGCGTCAGATACGCAGTATTTT. Translation: CASSLLASDTQYF.

V gene TRBV20-1 combines with J gene TRBJ2-3; D call uncertain. The germline gives CDR1 DFQATT, CDR2 SNEGSKA (reference sequence). The CDR3 extends over 10 amino acids. V was shortened by 4 bases and J by 10 bases, with 9 bases between the two germline ends. CDR3 nucleotide sequence: TGCAGTGCTATGTTGGATGCGCAGTATTTT. The encoded protein is CSAMLDAQYF.

J is TRBJ2-1 and V is TRBV19; 8 bases align to TRBD1. The CDR3 contains 14 residues. Trimming at V came to 5 bases and at J to 6 bases, leaving 6 bases not matched to a gene. The germline gives CDR1 LNHDA, CDR2 SQIVND (reference sequence). CDR3 protein: CASSPLDRGNEQFF. The CDR3 nucleotides read TGTGCCAGTAGTCCCCTAGACAGGGGCAATGAGCAGTTCTTC.

Here the CDR3 DNA reads TGTGCCAGCAGCTCCAACAGGGCAGGGACTGAAGCTTTCTTT. This encodes CASSSNRAGTEAFF. J is TRBJ1-1 and V is TRBV11-1; D might be TRBD1 (6 bases). CDR3 size: 14 residues. Trimming stripped 4 bases from V and 5 bases from J, with 14 bases between. CDR1 and CDR2 from the germline V gene are SGHAT and FQDESV (reference sequence).

The rearrangement uses TRBV7-2 and TRBJ2-7, with D perhaps matching TRBD2 (5 bases). V was cut by 5 bases and J by 3 bases, with 11 bases left in between. Germline values: CDR1 SGHTA, CDR2 FQGNSA. The CDR3 runs 13 residues. The CDR3 nucleotides read TGTGCCAGCAGCCCAAACCGGGACTACGAGCAGTACTTC. Amino acids: CASSPNRDYEQYF.

The chain recombines TRBV25-1 with TRBJ2-1, with 11 positions matching TRBD1. Unmatched junction bases numbered 8, after V lost 1 base and J lost 6 bases. Germline assignment: CDR1 MGHDK and CDR2 SYGVNS. The CDR3 loop spans 17 amino acids. The CDR3: CASSEFGTGGWGNEQFF. DNA for the CDR3: TGTGCCAGCAGTGAATTCGGGACAGGGGGTTGGGGCAATGAGCAGTTCTTC.

The chain joins TRBV2 to TRBJ2-5, with 11 bases that match TRBD2. CDR1 and CDR2 from the germline V gene are SNHLY and FYNNEI. The CDR3 is made up of 16 amino acids. The junction had 8 bases not matched to a gene; V was cut back by 4 bases and J by 4 bases. CDR3 sequence: CASSVLAGGIGETQYF. DNA for the CDR3: TGTGCCAGCAGTGTTCTAGCGGGAGGAATTGGAGAGACCCAGTACTTC.

The V and J genes are TRBV28 and TRBJ2-7; the D is unclear. CDR1 is MDHEN, CDR2 SYDVKM, per germline. V was clipped by 1 base and J by 4 bases, with 11 bases between them. This CDR3 region has 14 residues. The DNA for the CDR3 is TGTGCCAGCAGTTTATACTTATTAGGGTACGAGCAGTACTTC. Protein: CASSLYLLGYEQYF.